Listed below are T cell receptor beta chains from one sample, sequenced in a study of siplizumab effects on memory and regulatory T cells. Generated by immunoSEQ multiplex PCR, the TCRdb table keeps only in-frame clones and is missing some. This table holds some 100,000 clones, more than 85% found once. Sequencing used CD4+ T cells sorted from blood. The receptors stem from a human donor in good health. Some clones in this sample may be carry-over from other donors' samples. The CDR3 runs from the conserved cysteine through the conserved F or W. Fields, in order: D gene, V gene, J gene, clone size, CDR3 DNA, CDR3 protein. D genes are given only for firm matches. Only some rows state a clone size, as once, few, many or a class for expanded clones.

>TRBD2|TRBV27|TRBJ2-4|-
TGTGCCAGCAGTTTTCGGCCTAGCCTGGGAGGGATGAACATTCAGTACTTC
CASSFRPSLGGMNIQYF
>-|TRBV6-5|TRBJ1-2|-
TGTGCCAGCAGTTTCCATGGCAGGGGAAGCTACACCTTC
CASSFHGRGSYTF
>-|TRBV5-1|TRBJ2-7|-
TGCGCCAGCAGCCTTGACGAATCAGGGGAGCAGTACTTC
CASSLDESGEQYF
>-|TRBV9|TRBJ1-2|-
TGTGCCAGCCAGCCAGGGGAAGAAGGTGGCTACACCTTC
CASQPGEEGGYTF
>-|TRBV5-1|TRBJ2-5|-
TGCGCCAGCAGCTTGGGATACAGGGCTGAGACCCAGTACTTC
CASSLGYRAETQYF
>-|TRBV9|TRBJ2-3|-
TGTGCCAGCAGCGTAGAGGGAGTTGGCACAGATACGCAGTATTTT
CASSVEGVGTDTQYF
>-|TRBV6-5|TRBJ1-1|-
TGTGCCAGCAGTTACATGGGGAGAACTGAAGCTTTCTTT
CASSYMGRTEAFF
>-|TRBV27|TRBJ1-2|few
TGTGCCAGCAGACCCCTTCAACGAATTGTACTTGGCTACACCTTC
CASRPLQRIVLGYTF
>-|TRBV7-3|TRBJ2-5|-
TGTGCCAGCAGCTTAGAGGGATGGGCAGAGACCCAGTACTTC
CASSLEGWAETQYF
>-|TRBV7-9|TRBJ2-4|-
TGTGCCAGCAGCTTGAGCTCAGGACGCCCCATTCAGTACTTC
CASSLSSGRPIQYF
>-|TRBV5-6|TRBJ1-2|-
TGTGCCAGCAGCCCTGAGGTGGGTGGCTACACCTTC
CASSPEVGGYTF
>-|TRBV28|TRBJ2-7|-
TGTGCCAGCAGTTTATTCCGGCAAACCTACGAGCAGTACTTC
CASSLFRQTYEQYF
>TRBD1|TRBV5-4|TRBJ2-7|-
TGTGCCAGCAGCCAACCGGGACAGGACAACGAGCAGTACTTC
CASSQPGQDNEQYF
>TRBD2|TRBV7-8|TRBJ2-5|-
TGTGCCAGCAGCTTATCCGGGCTAGCGGGAGGTCAAGAGACCCAGTACTTC
CASSLSGLAGGQETQYF
>-|TRBV18|TRBJ2-3|-
TGTGCCAGCTCACCACGCGCGGCCAGGGTAATTTCGGATACGCAGTATTTT
CASSPRAARVISDTQYF
>-|TRBV19|TRBJ2-6|-
TGTGCCAGTACCCCTGGGGCAGGGAGCTCTGGGGCCAACGTCCTGACTTTC
CASTPGAGSSGANVLTF
>TRBD2|TRBV7-2|TRBJ2-7|-
TGTGCCAGCAGCCCAAGACTAGCGGGAACATACGAGCAGTACTTC
CASSPRLAGTYEQYF
>-|TRBV6-1|TRBJ1-2|-
TGTGCCAGCACCACCATGGTAGCTAACTATGGCTACACCTTC
CASTTMVANYGYTF
>TRBD2|TRBV19|TRBJ2-7|-
TGTGCCAGTAGCCTCCTAGCGGGGGATTACGAGCAGTACTTC
CASSLLAGDYEQYF
>TRBD2|TRBV9|TRBJ2-3|-
TGTGCCAGCAGCGTAGTCGGGAGGGCCCTTGATACGCAGTATTTT
CASSVVGRALDTQYF
>-|TRBV30|TRBJ1-4|once
TGTGCCTGGAGTGTGGCAGGGGTGGAAAAACTGTTTTTT
CAWSVAGVEKLFF
>TRBD1|TRBV5-1|TRBJ2-1|-
TGCGCCAGCAGGTCCACAGGGGGCGCTGAGCAGTTCTTC
CASRSTGGAEQFF
>TRBD1|TRBV6-1|TRBJ1-5|few
TGTGCCACAACAGGGGTACAGCCCCAGCATTTT
CATTGVQPQHF
>-|TRBV28|TRBJ1-4|-
TGTGCCAGCAGTTCGAATTACAGGGACAAACTGTTTTTT
CASSSNYRDKLFF
>-|TRBV19|TRBJ2-5|-
TGTGCCAGTATGATTGCGGAGACCCAGTACTTC
CASMIAETQYF
>TRBD1|TRBV28|TRBJ1-2|-
TGTGCCAGCAGTTACTCGACAGGGGGCGGCTATGGCTACACCTTC
CASSYSTGGGYGYTF
>-|TRBV7-8|TRBJ2-1|-
TGTGCCAGCAGCTTAGTCCTGACCGCCGTGGTTGCGCAGTTCTTC
CASSLVLTAVVAQFF
>-|TRBV6-4|TRBJ2-7|-
TGTGCCAGCAGTGACTCAGCTAGCTCCTACGAGCAGTACTTC
CASSDSASSYEQYF